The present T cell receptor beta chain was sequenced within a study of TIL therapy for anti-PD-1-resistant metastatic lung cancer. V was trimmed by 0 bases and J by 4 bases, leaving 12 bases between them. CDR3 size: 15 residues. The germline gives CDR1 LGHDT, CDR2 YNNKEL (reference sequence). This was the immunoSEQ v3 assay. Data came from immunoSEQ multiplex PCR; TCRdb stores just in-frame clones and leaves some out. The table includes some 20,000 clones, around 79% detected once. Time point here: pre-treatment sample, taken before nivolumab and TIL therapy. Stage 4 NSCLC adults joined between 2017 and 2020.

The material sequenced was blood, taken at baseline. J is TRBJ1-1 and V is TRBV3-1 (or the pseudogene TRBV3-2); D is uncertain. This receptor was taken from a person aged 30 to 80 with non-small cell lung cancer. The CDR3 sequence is CASSQDTVRGTEAFF. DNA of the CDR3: TGTGCCAGCAGCCAAGATACGGTACGTGGCACTGAAGCTTTCTTT.